A selection of T cell receptor beta chains follows, all from one sample in a study of blood T cell repertoires in COVID-19. Clones were sequenced by immunoSEQ multiplex PCR, and TCRdb holds only the in-frame ones, with some missing. The data contain 200,000 to 250,000 clones, 87% of them singletons. Material: peripheral blood. These receptors were obtained from a woman younger than 35 who had recovered from COVID-19. The CDR3 runs from the conserved cysteine through the conserved F or W. The D gene is left open where the match is weak. The size of a clone is reported for some rows only, either as once, few or many, or as a class for expanded clones.

j_call: TRBJ1-2
clone_size: once
v_call: TRBV6-5
d_call: NA
cdr3_nt: TGTGCCAGCAGTGACTCGGACACCTTCAACTATGGCTACACCTTC
cdr3_aa: CASSDSDTFNYGYTF

j_call: TRBJ1-3
clone_size: NA
v_call: TRBV30
d_call: NA
cdr3_nt: TGTGCCTGGAGTGTCTTCAGGGCAACTGGAAACACCATATATTTT
cdr3_aa: CAWSVFRATGNTIYF

j_call: TRBJ2-7
clone_size: once
v_call: TRBV6-2/TRBV6-3
d_call: TRBD2
cdr3_nt: TGTGCCAGCAGTTACTCTTTGGCCCGGACTAGCGCCTACGAGCAGTACTTC
cdr3_aa: CASSYSLARTSAYEQYF

j_call: TRBJ1-6
clone_size: NA
v_call: TRBV27
d_call: NA
cdr3_nt: TGTGCCAGCAGTTTTCTCCCGGGGGGGGCGCGTTCACCCCTCCACTTT
cdr3_aa: CASSFLPGGARSPLHF

j_call: TRBJ1-1
clone_size: NA
v_call: TRBV5-1
d_call: NA
cdr3_nt: TGCGCCAGCAGCTTGGTAGGGGCACAGATTGAAGCTTTCTTT
cdr3_aa: CASSLVGAQIEAFF

j_call: TRBJ2-5
clone_size: NA
v_call: TRBV10-2
d_call: TRBD1
cdr3_nt: TGCGCCAGCAGAGGACAGGGCGCGGGCGAGACCCAGTACTTC
cdr3_aa: CASRGQGAGETQYF

j_call: TRBJ1-5
clone_size: NA
v_call: TRBV25-1
d_call: TRBD1
cdr3_nt: TGTGCCAGCAGTGTTGGGACAGTTCCAAATCAGCCCCAGCATTTT
cdr3_aa: CASSVGTVPNQPQHF

j_call: TRBJ2-1
clone_size: NA
v_call: TRBV19
d_call: TRBD2
cdr3_nt: TGTGCCAGTAGTATAGTAGCGGGAGGTAATAATGAGCAGTTCTTC
cdr3_aa: CASSIVAGGNNEQFF

j_call: TRBJ2-7
clone_size: NA
v_call: TRBV30
d_call: TRBD2
cdr3_nt: TGTGCCGGAAATTCGATGACTAGCGGGTTCTACGAGCAGTACTTC
cdr3_aa: CAGNSMTSGFYEQYF

j_call: TRBJ2-7
clone_size: NA
v_call: TRBV2
d_call: NA
cdr3_nt: TGTGCCAGCAGGCTGACTAGCTCCTACGAGCAGTACTTC
cdr3_aa: CASRLTSSYEQYF